This T cell receptor (beta chain) emerged from a study of radiotherapy plus CTLA-4 blockade in lung cancer (dated by TCRdb to between 2018 and 2020). Background on the whole study: Objective responses were observed in around 20% of enrolled patients, and disease control was achieved in 25% to 35%.

In this study, focal radiation therapy paired with CTLA-4 blockade (ipilimumab) was tested in patients who had chemo-refractory metastatic non-small-cell lung cancer. After removal of 6 bases from V and 4 bases from J, the junction retains 9 bases not matched to a gene. The germline V gene (reference sequence) gives CDR1 as LNHNV and CDR2 as YYDKDF. The CDR3 has 16 amino acids, counting the end cysteine and phenylalanine. The kept DNA is CDR3 alone, 48 bases in frame from the first base. Regarding this clone: There is no known antigen for this receptor. No base-level quality is on record; no much larger clone is a single base apart.

The research as a whole found: After treatment with radiotherapy and ipilimumab, TCR clones that came from tumors expanded in the peripheral blood. The strongest predictors of response were reported to be early dynamic shifts in blood T cell clones along with a rise in serum interferon-beta following radiation.

Libraries were built with the immunoSEQ multiplex PCR assay. TCRdb took this table from immuneACCESS and kept in-frame rearrangements with V and J called. Such tables lack part of the clones; where checked against another copy, unresolved V genes explain under half of the gap, and the rest is unexplained. The sample table holds about 39,000 clones, of which 60% to 80% were seen once. The ten largest clones take up about 22% of the sample. Here the chain combines TRBV15 and TRBJ2-1; TRBD2 lines up with 10 middle nucleotides. This sequence originates from a human donor with non-small cell lung cancer that progressed on radiotherapy plus ipilimumab. The specimen was peripheral blood, collected from a patient treated with radiotherapy plus ipilimumab. The CDR3 here reads CATRKPTSGDYNEQFF. DNA sequence: TGTGCCACCAGAAAACCCACTAGCGGGGATTACAATGAGCAGTTCTTC.